Shown below are 21 T cell receptor beta chains from a single sample sequenced in a study of blood T cell repertoires in COVID-19. Profiled with immunoSEQ multiplex PCR; TCRdb holds only in-frame clones, not every one. The data contain around 170,000 clones, approximately 90% of them singletons. Material for sequencing was peripheral blood. These receptors were obtained from a man in his 60s with acute or convalescent COVID-19.

The chain links TRBV28 to TRBJ1-2; the D is unclear. V lost 4 bases and J 7 bases, leaving 10 bases between the germline ends. Germline CDR1 reads MDHEN; CDR2 reads SYDVKM. CDR3 length: 12 amino acids. The CDR3 DNA is TGTGCCAGCAGTTCATCCCTAACTGGCTACACCTTC. Its translation: CASSSSLTGYTF.

The CDR3 region is CASSGGQGFTDTQYF. In DNA form, the CDR3 reads TGTGCCAGCAGCGGGGGACAAGGGTTCACAGATACGCAGTATTTT. The chain couples TRBV9 to TRBJ2-3; tentative D call: TRBD1 (6 bases). The CDR3 contains 15 residues. Germline V gene sequence: CDR1 SGDLS, CDR2 YYNGEE. V was trimmed by 3 bases and J by 2 bases, leaving 13 bases between them.

Notes on this clone: Other DNA sequences within the sample encode an identical CDR3. The V and J genes are TRBV9 and TRBJ1-1; a possible D gene is TRBD1 (5 bases). Germline CDR1 SGDLS, CDR2 YYNGEE. V gave up 5 bases and J gave up 1 base, with 9 bases separating them. This CDR3 comprises 13 residues. The CDR3 region has the DNA TGTGCCAGCAGTCCTAGGGGGAACACTGAAGCTTTCTTT. The encoded protein is CASSPRGNTEAFF.

This clone has more than one count but fewer than ten. The chain carries TRBV4-2 and TRBJ1-1; 9 positions agree with TRBD1. Unmatched junction bases numbered 7, after V lost 4 bases and J lost 1 base. The length of the CDR3 is 16 residues. Germline values: CDR1 LGHNA, CDR2 YNFKEQ. CDR3 protein: CASSPHRGQGNTEAFF. CDR3 DNA: TGTGCCAGCAGCCCCCACAGGGGACAGGGGAACACTGAAGCTTTCTTT.

The V call is TRBV30, the J call TRBJ1-1; no definite D call. V was trimmed by 1 base and J by 5 bases, leaving 11 bases between them. CDR1 is GTSNPN and CDR2 is SVGIG in the germline V gene (reference sequence). The CDR3 is 13 residues long. In nucleotides, the CDR3 is TGTGCCTGGAGTGGCGGTGTATGGACTGAAGCTTTCTTT. Protein product: CAWSGGVWTEAFF.

This chain connects TRBV5-4 to TRBJ1-2; 8 bases agree with TRBD1. The CDR3 runs 14 residues. Losses at the gene ends were 5 bases for V and 7 bases for J; bases not matched to a gene: 10. Germline V CDR1 and CDR2: SGHNT, YYREEE (reference sequence). The CDR3 spells CASRNDRGWGGYTF. CDR3 DNA: TGTGCCAGCAGAAATGACAGGGGCTGGGGTGGCTACACCTTC. Complete variable domain (other parts from reference TRBV5-4 and TRBJ1-2): ETGVTQSPTHLIKTRGQQVTLRCSSQSGHNTVSWYQQALGQGPQFIFQYYREEENGRGNFPPRFSGLQFPNYSSELNVNALELDDSALYLCASRNDRGWGGYTFGSGTRLTVV.

This clone has just one count. The V call is TRBV11-2, the J call TRBJ1-2, with TRBD1 matching 9 bases. CDR3 length: 15 amino acids. Germline V lookup: CDR1 SGHAT, CDR2 FQNNGV. V shed 0 bases and J 3 bases; nucleotides not matched to a gene: 2. The CDR3: CASSLEGQGYYGYTF. The CDR3 nucleotides are TGTGCCAGCAGCTTAGAGGGACAGGGCTACTATGGCTACACCTTC.

The chain couples TRBV7-3 to TRBJ2-2; D is possibly TRBD1 (5 bases). The CDR3 sequence is 14 residues long. V was trimmed by 5 bases and J by 5 bases, leaving 12 bases between them. CDR1 and CDR2 (germline): SGHTA, FQGTGA. The CDR3 DNA sequence: TGTGCCAGCAGCGTTAAGCCAGGGACCGGGGAGCTGTTTTTT. Translation gives CASSVKPGTGELFF.

The chain has TRBV6-5 and TRBJ1-1, with D perhaps matching TRBD1 (5 bases). V gave up 8 bases and J gave up 1 base, with 11 bases separating them. This CDR3 has 13 amino acids. The germline V gene encodes CDR1 MNHEY and CDR2 SVGAGI. The CDR3 region has the DNA TGTGCCAGCTCTAGAGACAGGAACACTGAAGCTTTCTTT. This encodes CASSRDRNTEAFF.

This clone came up once. The chain carries TRBV9 and TRBJ2-1; D is possibly TRBD2 (5 bases). The CDR3 totals 15 residues. Germline CDR1 SGDLS, CDR2 YYNGEE. V lost 1 base and J lost 8, with 16 bases in between. This chain's CDR3 is CASSVFSYGGDEQFF. The CDR3 DNA reads TGTGCCAGCAGCGTATTTTCATATGGAGGAGATGAGCAGTTCTTC. Using reference TRBV9 and TRBJ2-1 for the parts outside the CDR3, the full variable domain is DSGVTQTPKHLITATGQRVTLRCSPRSGDLSVYWYQQSLDQGLQFLIQYYNGEERAKGNILERFSAQQFPDLHSELNLSSLELGDSALYFCASSVFSYGGDEQFFGPGTRLTVL.

A word on this clone: One end of the junction does not line up with germline, which may come from a read error. The chain couples TRBV6-1 to TRBJ1-3; D is unresolved. The CDR3 sequence is 14 residues long. Germline lookup yields CDR1 MNHNS and CDR2 SASEGT. The CDR3 DNA is TGTGCCAGCAGCGAAGCCCTAGGAGGAAACACCATATATTTT. This sequence encodes CASSEALGGNTIYF.

This clone was detected only once. The gene calls are TRBV7-9 and TRBJ2-7; 7 bases map to TRBD1. This CDR3 contains 14 residues. CDR1 SEHNR and CDR2 FQNEAQ come from the germline V gene (reference sequence). The V and J ends lost 5 bases and 3 bases, in that order; junction bases with no gene match: 7. CDR3 amino acids: CASSPRDSGYEQYV. The CDR3 DNA follows: TGTGCCAGCAGCCCTCGGGACAGTGGCTACGAGCAGTACGTC.

CDR3 sequence: CASSLYGEVATNEKLFF. Written as DNA, the CDR3 is TGTGCCAGCAGTTTATACGGGGAAGTGGCGACTAATGAAAAACTGTTTTTT. J is TRBJ1-4 and V is TRBV27; the D is unclear. Trimming cost V 1 base and J 2 bases, with 14 bases left between them. The CDR3 contains 17 residues. Germline lookup yields CDR1 MNHEY and CDR2 SMNVEV (reference sequence).

The chain joins TRBV10-2 to TRBJ2-2; 9 nucleotides agree with TRBD1. V was pared by 7 bases and J by 6 bases, with 9 bases of the junction left unmatched. Per the germline V gene, CDR1 is WSHSY and CDR2 is SAAADI. This CDR3 has 15 residues. CDR3 loop: CASKRDRVVPGELFF. CDR3 coding DNA: TGCGCCAGCAAAAGGGACAGGGTGGTCCCCGGGGAGCTGTTTTTT.

This chain joins TRBV7-9 and TRBJ1-4; weak D call: TRBD1 (5 bases). The CDR3 spans 16 residues. Germline lookup yields CDR1 SEHNR and CDR2 FQNEAQ (reference sequence). V lost 2 bases, J lost 3 bases, and 13 bases lay in between. CDR3 sequence: CASSLNTGAANEKLFF. CDR3 coding DNA: TGTGCCAGCAGCTTAAATACAGGAGCTGCTAATGAAAAACTGTTTTTT.

The chain links TRBV3-1 (or the pseudogene TRBV3-2) to TRBJ2-1; 9 bases are shared with TRBD1. The germline CDR1 and CDR2 sequences are LGHDT and YNNKEL (reference sequence). The CDR3 is made up of 14 amino acids. The V and J ends lost 6 bases and 8 bases, in that order; junction bases with no gene match: 8. The CDR3 reads CASRQRTGADEQFF. In nucleotides, the CDR3 is TGTGCCAGCAGGCAACGGACAGGGGCGGATGAGCAGTTCTTC.

This clone has only one observation. This chain joins TRBV9 and TRBJ1-4; the D is unclear. The CDR3 is 16 amino acids. Trimming stripped 2 bases from V and 0 bases from J, with 11 bases between. The germline gives CDR1 SGDLS, CDR2 YYNGEE. The CDR3 nucleotides read TGTGCCAGCAGCGTTTCTCCGGTAACAACTAATGAAAAACTGTTTTTT. Its translation: CASSVSPVTTNEKLFF.

V and J are TRBV4-3 and TRBJ2-1, with 12 bases matching TRBD2. Germline CDR1 LGHNA, CDR2 YSLEER. The CDR3 spans 13 residues. Trimming at V came to 8 bases and at J to 4 bases, leaving 0 bases not matched to a gene. CDR3 sequence (DNA): TGCGCCAGCGGACTAGCGGGATACAATGAGCAGTTCTTC. Translating gives CASGLAGYNEQFF.

The chain couples TRBV19 to TRBJ2-3; TRBD2 matches 13 bases. The CDR3 has 15 residues. J gave up 6 bases and V 6 bases, and 6 bases lay outside the gene matches. Germline CDR1 reads LNHDA; CDR2 reads SQIVND (reference sequence). The CDR3 DNA is TGTGCCAGTAGCCGCTGGACTAGCGGGAGTGATACGCAGTATTTT. Protein product: CASSRWTSGSDTQYF.

This chain connects TRBV5-4 to TRBJ2-5; 8 bases are shared with TRBD1. Unmatched junction bases numbered 12, after V lost 4 bases and J lost 4 bases. Per the germline V gene, CDR1 is SGHNT and CDR2 is YYREEE (reference sequence). The CDR3 sequence is 16 residues long. CDR3 sequence reads: CASSLQTGVGGETQYF. The CDR3 DNA sequence: TGTGCCAGCAGCCTCCAGACAGGGGTAGGGGGAGAGACCCAGTACTTC.

This chain links TRBV10-3 with TRBJ2-7, with D perhaps TRBD2 (7 bases). Germline lookup yields CDR1 ENHRY and CDR2 SYGVKD. This CDR3 contains 16 residues. Trimming cost V 3 bases and J 1 base, with 16 bases left between them. DNA of the CDR3: TGTGCCATCAGTGAAGTAGGCAGGGGAGGGTCCTACGAGCAGTACGTC. Translating it yields CAISEVGRGGSYEQYV.